This entry is about one TCR beta chain. These data come from a study of blood T cell repertoires in COVID-19. Study details: The origin of the acute and convalescent COVID-19 samples was the United States, Italy and Spain.

TCRdb's table, derived via immunoSEQ multiplex PCR, lists solely in-frame clones and lacks some. The sample lists approximately 180,000 clones, roughly 87% seen once, with more than 7.5% in the top ten. Sequenced material: peripheral blood. The sequence was obtained from a woman aged 70-85 years with acute or convalescent COVID-19.

The CDR3 protein is CASSQVTNSPLHF. For the CDR3, the DNA is TGTGCCAGTAGTCAGGTGACAAATTCACCCCTCCACTTT. This chain links TRBV19 with TRBJ1-6, with no clear D. CDR1 is LNHDA, CDR2 SQIVND, per germline (reference sequence). The CDR3 contains 13 residues. V lost 5 bases and J 7 bases, leaving 9 bases between the germline ends.